The 18 T cell receptor beta chains given below trace back to one sample, sequenced in a study of cytomegalovirus exposure and HLA in healthy donors. Primers: 60 Vbeta forward and 13 Jbeta reverse. Generated by immunoSEQ multiplex PCR, the TCRdb table keeps only in-frame clones and is missing some. The table includes about 110,000 clones, 73% detected once. What was sequenced was PBMCs. The origin of the receptors is a man aged 35-49 years in good health and CMV-seronegative.

This chain links TRBV10-3 with TRBJ1-1, with a tentative D call TRBD1 (6 bases). Germline V gives CDR1 ENHRY, CDR2 SYGVKD. CDR3 length: 18 residues. Trimming shortened V by 10 bases and J by 0 bases, and 27 bases separated the two germline ends. The CDR3 DNA sequence: TGTGCCACCACTAATTGGGGCAGGGGCTCGATGATGAACACTGAAGCTTTCTTT. Translated: CATTNWGRGSMMNTEAFF.

The chain employs TRBV5-8 and TRBJ1-5, with 8 bases aligning to TRBD1. The CDR3 consists of 15 residues. CDR1 and CDR2 from the germline V gene are SGHTS and YDEGEE. V trimming: 0 bases; J trimming: 5 bases; junction bases outside the gene matches: 4. In nucleotides, the CDR3 is TGTGCCAGCAGCTTGGCCGGACAGGGTTATCAGCCCCAGCATTTT. Its translation: CASSLAGQGYQPQHF. The full variable domain, its missing parts supplied by reference TRBV5-8 and TRBJ1-5, is EAGVTQSPTHLIKTRGQQATLRCSPISGHTSVYWYQQALGLGLQFLLWYDEGEERNRGNFPPRFSGRQFPNYSSELNVNALELEDSALYLCASSLAGQGYQPQHFGDGTRLSIL.

J is TRBJ1-2 and V is TRBV11-2; D possibly corresponds to TRBD1 (5 bases). From germline, CDR1 is SGHAT and CDR2 FQNNGV. This CDR3 spans 15 amino acids. Trimming stripped 6 bases from V and 8 bases from J, with 22 bases between. Here the CDR3 DNA reads TGTGCCAGCAGTACCCCTCGGGGGAGGTGGGGAGGCTACACCTTC. Translated: CASSTPRGRWGGYTF.

CDR3 loop: CASSDEFVSYEQYF. CDR3 nucleotides: TGTGCCAGCAGTGATGAGTTTGTATCCTACGAGCAGTACTTC. V and J are TRBV2 and TRBJ2-7; D unresolved. The CDR3 covers 14 residues. Germline values: CDR1 SNHLY, CDR2 FYNNEI. V was trimmed by 3 bases and J by 1 base, leaving 10 bases between them. The variable domain in full, with the rest retrieved from reference TRBV2 and TRBJ2-7, is EPEVTQTPSHQVTQMGQEVILRCVPISNHLYFYWYRQILGQKVEFLVSFYNNEISEKSEIFDDQFSVERPDGSNFTLKIRSTKLEDSAMYFCASSDEFVSYEQYFGPGTRLTVT.

This chain uses TRBV29-1 with TRBJ1-2; possibly TRBD1 for D (6 bases). Per the germline V gene, CDR1 is SQVTM and CDR2 is ANQGSEA. The CDR3 extends over 14 amino acids. The V end lost 2 bases, the J end lost 8 bases, and 18 bases lay between the germline ends. The CDR3 DNA reads TGCAGCGTTGAACCGACCGGGGGGGCTGAAGGCTACACCTTC. Amino acids: CSVEPTGGAEGYTF.

This clone has only a few counts. The chain employs TRBV7-2 and TRBJ1-3; D possibly corresponds to TRBD1 (6 bases). This CDR3 contains 17 residues. V lost 1 base and J lost 0, with 13 bases in between. The germline CDR1 and CDR2 sequences are SGHTA and FQGNSA. The CDR3 bases are TGTGCCAGCAGCTTAGACGGGACACGGGGCTCTGGAAACACCATATATTTT. As protein: CASSLDGTRGSGNTIYF.

The CDR3 protein is CASLDRANSPLHF. Written as DNA, the CDR3 is TGTGCCAGCTTAGACAGGGCTAATTCACCCCTCCACTTT. The rearrangement uses TRBV2 and TRBJ1-6, with 7 bases that match TRBD1. Germline loops: CDR1 SNHLY, CDR2 FYNNEI. J lost 6 bases, V lost 8 bases, and 4 bases had no gene match. This CDR3 is 13 amino acids long. Variable domain in full (rest from reference TRBV2 and TRBJ1-6): EPEVTQTPSHQVTQMGQEVILRCVPISNHLYFYWYRQILGQKVEFLVSFYNNEISEKSEIFDDQFSVERPDGSNFTLKIRSTKLEDSAMYFCASLDRANSPLHFGNGTRLTVT.

The rearrangement joins TRBV6-4 to TRBJ2-3; D perhaps matches TRBD2 (5 bases). The CDR3 contains 14 residues. The V end was cut by 6 bases, the J end by 2 bases, with 12 bases between. Germline CDR1 and CDR2: MRHNA and SNTAGT. CDR3 in amino acids: CASSDGGNTDTQYF. CDR3 coding DNA: TGTGCCAGCAGCGACGGAGGCAACACAGATACGCAGTATTTT.

The chain combines TRBV14 with TRBJ2-7, with D tentatively TRBD2 (5 bases). Germline V gene data show CDR1 as SGHDN and CDR2 as FVKESK. Trimming cost V 5 bases and J 3 bases, with 11 bases left between them. The CDR3 loop spans 13 amino acids. The CDR3 DNA is TGTGCCAGCAGCAGCGGACGCTACTACGAGCAGTACTTC. Translated, it gives CASSSGRYYEQYF.

J is TRBJ1-1 and V is TRBV4-1; a weak D match, TRBD1 (5 bases). Trimming left V 1 base short and J 0 bases short, with 9 bases between. CDR1 is MGHRA, CDR2 YSYEKL, per germline. The CDR3 spans 15 residues. The CDR3 nucleotides read TGCGCCAGCAGCCAAGGACAGTTGATGAACACTGAAGCTTTCTTT. It yields the protein CASSQGQLMNTEAFF.

This clone was detected once. The chain joins TRBV5-1 to TRBJ2-7; 7 nucleotides align to TRBD2. The CDR3 extends over 13 amino acids. The V gene end was trimmed by 4 bases and the J gene end by 3 bases; junction bases not matched to a gene: 4. Germline assignment: CDR1 SGHRS and CDR2 YFSETQ. CDR3 sequence: CASSTTGGYEQYF. CDR3 DNA sequence: TGCGCCAGCAGCACGACGGGGGGCTACGAGCAGTACTTC. Full variable domain (rest looked up from reference TRBV5-1 and TRBJ2-7): KAGVTQTPRYLIKTRGQQVTLSCSPISGHRSVSWYQQTPGQGLQFLFEYFSETQRNKGNFPGRFSGRQFSNSRSEMNVSTLELGDSALYLCASSTTGGYEQYFGPGTRLTVT.

The chain carries TRBV19 and TRBJ2-3; TRBD1 agrees at 10 bases. From germline, CDR1 is LNHDA and CDR2 SQIVND (reference sequence). V shed 1 base, J shed 2 bases, and the junction held 3 bases outside the gene matches. The CDR3 totals 16 residues. CDR3 sequence reads: CASSIVTGGPTDTQYF. CDR3 sequence (DNA): TGTGCCAGTAGTATAGTGACAGGGGGCCCCACAGATACGCAGTATTTT.

V is TRBV29-1 and J is TRBJ2-7, with TRBD1 matching 8 bases. Trimming at V came to 3 bases and at J to 7 bases, leaving 5 bases not matched to a gene. Germline lookup yields CDR1 SQVTM and CDR2 ANQGSEA. The CDR3 is 12 amino acids. The CDR3 region is CSVEVRGREQYF. The CDR3 nucleotides read TGCAGCGTTGAGGTCAGGGGGCGTGAGCAGTACTTC.

The V and J genes are TRBV7-2 and TRBJ2-5; 11 nucleotides line up with TRBD2. V lost 5 bases, J lost 5 bases, and 7 bases stayed unmatched. Germline CDR1 reads SGHTA; CDR2 reads FQGNSA. This CDR3 region has 15 residues. The CDR3 nucleotides read TGTGCCAGCAGCGTTAGCGGGGGGGTTCGGGAGACCCAGTACTTC. Its translation: CASSVSGGVRETQYF.

The chain joins TRBV6-4 to TRBJ2-2; tentative D call: TRBD2 (6 bases). The CDR3 covers 12 residues. V gave up 4 bases and J gave up 7 bases, with 7 bases separating them. CDR1 and CDR2 from the germline V gene are MRHNA and SNTAGT. The CDR3 loop reads CASSVSGGELFF. CDR3 in DNA: TGTGCCAGCAGTGTTAGCGGCGGGGAGCTGTTTTTT.

This chain uses TRBV2 with TRBJ1-3; D unresolved. Trimming cost V 6 bases and J 1 base, with 13 bases left between them. Germline values: CDR1 SNHLY, CDR2 FYNNEI. The CDR3 is 15 residues long. The CDR3 sequence: CASSEAGLSGNTIYF. CDR3 DNA sequence: TGTGCCAGCAGCGAGGCCGGCTTATCTGGAAACACCATATATTTT.

The V call is TRBV4-3, the J call TRBJ2-7; TRBD1 matches at 9 bases. J lost 12 bases, V lost 2 bases, and 5 bases had no gene match. The V gene's germline CDR1 is LGHNA and CDR2 YSLEER. The CDR3 contains 12 residues. DNA for the CDR3: TGCGCCAGCAGCCAACTCGGGACAGGGCTGTACTTC. Translation: CASSQLGTGLYF.

The V gene is TRBV7-3, the J gene TRBJ2-1; 9 bases line up with TRBD2. The CDR3 loop spans 15 amino acids. From germline, CDR1 is SGHTA and CDR2 FQGTGA. The V segment lost 2 bases and the J segment 5 bases; nucleotides outside the gene matches: 4. The CDR3: CASSLAAGGNNEQFF. CDR3 DNA sequence: TGTGCCAGCAGCTTAGCAGCGGGGGGCAACAATGAGCAGTTCTTC.